This entry describes one TCR beta chain. The CDR3 length is 13 residues. Looked up from germline, CDR1 is GTSNPN and CDR2 is SVGIG (reference sequence). V lost 5 bases to trimming and J lost 6 bases, with 16 bases between them. The data originate from a study of cytomegalovirus exposure and HLA in healthy donors. This PCR relied on a set of 60 Vbeta primers and 13 Jbeta primers. Some clones are missing from TCRdb's copy, which holds only in-frame ones; the method was immunoSEQ multiplex PCR. The sample data list more than 95,000 clones. This sequence originates from a man aged 35-49 years in good health and CMV-seronegative. The gene calls are TRBV30 and TRBJ1-1; D call uncertain. The sample consisted of PBMCs. The CDR3 sequence is CAWASGNEAEAFF. DNA of the CDR3: TGTGCCTGGGCTTCTGGTAATGAGGCTGAAGCTTTCTTT.